This T cell receptor (beta chain) was profiled in a study of T-cell reconstitution after alpha-beta-depleted transplantation in children. Study results and caveats: Fresh T-cell production supplied most of the T-cell counts and diversity seen one year after transplant.

The CDR3 sequence is 15 residues long. Germline values: CDR1 MNHEY, CDR2 SVGAGI. Trimming stripped 0 bases from V and 5 bases from J, with 13 bases between. Concerning this clonotype itself: No antigen is known for it.

Library preparation (for TCRbeta) was performed with unique molecular identifiers. TCRdb ran MiXCR on the PCR reads and lists one entry per CDR3 protein. The profile shows fewer than 700,000 distinct CDR3 sequences, under 15% of them singletons. The sample here was PBMCs, mostly from graft donor cells, taken 360 days after TCRalphabeta/CD19-depleted stem cell transplant. The receptor was isolated from a male patient between 5 and 17 years old who had a stem cell transplant for acute myeloid leukemia, so the T cells may come from the graft donor. The chain couples TRBV6-5 to TRBJ1-2; D is uncertain. CDR3 region: CASSYSNNGNYGYTF. DNA of the CDR3: TGTGCCAGCAGTTACTCGAATAACGGAAATTATGGCTACACCTTC.